One sample yielded the 5 T cell receptor beta chains listed below, sequenced in a study of T cells in Graves' hyperthyroidism and ophthalmopathy. The CDR3 regions of TCR beta were amplified from RNA transcripts. The study used the HTBI primer set for a first-round RT-PCR of the TCR CDR3. Each CDR3 protein is one row after TCRdb ran MiXCR on the multiplex PCR reads. The sample contains 390,000 or so distinct CDR3 sequences, roughly 14% of which appear only once. Sequencing was performed on blood. The receptor source for this set is a man aged 18 to 35 with Graves' ophthalmopathy.

This clonotype was counted ten times or more. CDR3 amino acids: CASSEMSNEQFF. CDR3 DNA sequence: TGCGCCAGCAGCGAAATGTCCAATGAGCAGTTCTTC. The V call is TRBV10-1, the J call TRBJ2-1; D unclear. There are 12 residues in the CDR3. Germline V CDR1 and CDR2: WNHNN, SYGVQD (reference sequence). V was clipped by 6 bases and J by 6 bases, with 9 bases between them.

V gene TRBV29-1 combines with J gene TRBJ2-5; 7 bases agree with TRBD2. V shed 6 bases, J shed 3 bases, and the junction held 10 bases outside the gene matches. The V gene's germline CDR1 is SQVTM and CDR2 ANQGSEA. CDR3 length: 14 amino acids. This CDR3 reads CSVKGLAVKETQYF. CDR3 nucleotide sequence: TGCAGCGTCAAGGGGCTAGCGGTAAAAGAGACCCAGTACTTC.

Ten or more counts support this clonotype. The V gene is TRBV24-1, the J gene TRBJ2-1; 7 nucleotides agree with TRBD2. The CDR3 sequence is 15 residues long. Germline loops: CDR1 KGHDR, CDR2 SFDVKD. V gave up 5 bases and J gave up 3 bases; unmatched junction bases: 6. The CDR3 nucleotides read TGTGCCACCAGTGCCCTCGGCGGGAGCTACAATGAGCAGTTCTTC. This codes for CATSALGGSYNEQFF.

This clonotype was seen a handful of times. The rearrangement links TRBV3-1 to TRBJ2-1; 7 bases line up with TRBD2. Losses at the gene ends were 3 bases for V and 12 bases for J; bases not matched to a gene: 17. This CDR3 has 16 residues. Germline lookup yields CDR1 LGHDT and CDR2 YNNKEL (reference sequence). CDR3 nucleotide sequence: TGTGCCAGCAGCCACCCGACTAGCAGGAGCCTACCTGGGCAGTTCTTC. It specifies CASSHPTSRSLPGQFF.

The chain couples TRBV18 to TRBJ2-5; the match to TRBD2 covers 10 bases. This CDR3 is built from 16 residues. J was trimmed by 2 bases and V by 6 bases; bases with no gene match: 9. Germline loops: CDR1 KGHSH, CDR2 LQKENI. For the CDR3, the DNA is TGTGCCAGCTCCCGTATGGGACTAGCGCTTCAAGAGACCCAGTACTTC. Translation: CASSRMGLALQETQYF.